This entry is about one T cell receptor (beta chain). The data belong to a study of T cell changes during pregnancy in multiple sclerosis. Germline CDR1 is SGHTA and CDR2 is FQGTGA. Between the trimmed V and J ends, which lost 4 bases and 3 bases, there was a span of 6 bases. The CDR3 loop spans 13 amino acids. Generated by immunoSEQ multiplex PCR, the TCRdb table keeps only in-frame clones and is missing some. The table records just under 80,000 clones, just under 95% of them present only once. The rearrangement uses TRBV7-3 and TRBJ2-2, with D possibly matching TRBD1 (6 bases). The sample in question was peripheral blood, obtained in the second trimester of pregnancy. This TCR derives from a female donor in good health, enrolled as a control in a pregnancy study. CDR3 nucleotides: TGTGCCAGCAGCTACAGGGACACCGGGGAGCTGTTTTTT. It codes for CASSYRDTGELFF.